The 27 T cell receptor beta chains below all came from one sample that was sequenced in a study of beta chain features in type 1 diabetes. TCRB transcripts that were expressed got sequenced, as all of the isolated RNA had been reverse transcribed. Clones were sequenced by immunoSEQ multiplex PCR, and TCRdb holds only the in-frame ones, with some missing. The repertoire holds a few hundred thousand clones, with 25% to 30% as singletons. Specimen: central memory CD4+ T cells from blood. The receptors were sampled from a man aged 25 to 40 in good health.

This clone has more than one count but fewer than ten. V and J are TRBV6-5 and TRBJ2-1; the match to TRBD1 covers 7 bases. The CDR3 spans 13 residues. Per germline, CDR1 MNHEY and CDR2 SVGAGI. With V trimmed by 6 bases and J by 7 bases, 6 bases remained unmatched. CDR3 sequence: CASSSQGENEQFF. The CDR3 DNA is TGTGCCAGCAGCTCTCAGGGGGAGAATGAGCAGTTCTTC.

This clone was found many times. This rearrangement joins TRBV7-9 to TRBJ2-5, with TRBD2 matching over 9 bases. In germline, CDR1 is SEHNR, CDR2 FQNEAQ (reference sequence). The J segment lost 2 bases and the V segment lost 1 base, leaving 8 bases of the junction unmatched. The CDR3 has 17 amino acids. The CDR3 region is CASSLGKLAGSQETQYF. As DNA, the CDR3 is TGTGCCAGCAGCTTAGGCAAACTAGCGGGTTCACAAGAGACCCAGTACTTC.

The V and J genes are TRBV29-1 and TRBJ2-5, with TRBD2 as a possible D gene (5 bases). The CDR3 is 13 amino acids. Germline V CDR1 and CDR2: SQVTM, ANQGSEA. V lost 0 bases and J lost 5, with 10 bases in between. CDR3: CSVEERGQETQYF. Here the CDR3 DNA reads TGCAGCGTTGAAGAAAGAGGGCAGGAGACCCAGTACTTC.

V is TRBV28 and J is TRBJ2-7; 13 nucleotides align to TRBD2. Trimming cost V 4 bases and J 0 bases; bases outside gene matches: 6. Germline CDR1 MDHEN, CDR2 SYDVKM. CDR3 length: 17 amino acids. The CDR3 sequence: CASSWTSGSPGSYEQYF. CDR3 coding DNA: TGTGCCAGCAGTTGGACTAGCGGGAGCCCCGGCTCCTACGAGCAGTACTTC. Supplemented by reference TRBV28 and TRBJ2-7, the full variable domain reads DVKVTQSSRYLVKRTGEKVFLECVQDMDHENMFWYRQDPGLGLRLIYFSYDVKMKEKGDIPEGYSVSREKKERFSLILESASTNQTSMYLCASSWTSGSPGSYEQYFGPGTRLTVT.

Remarks on this clone: Within the sample, other DNA sequences also encode this same CDR3. The DNA for the CDR3 is TGTGCCAGCTCCAGAGGGGGCGGCAGATATGGCTACACCTTC. Its translation is CASSRGGGRYGYTF. This chain uses TRBV14 with TRBJ1-2; 7 bases agree with TRBD1. J gave up 5 bases and V 8 bases, and 11 bases lay outside the gene matches. Germline CDR1 SGHDN, CDR2 FVKESK. The CDR3 runs to 14 residues.

The V and J genes are TRBV30 and TRBJ1-4, with D unclear. CDR3 size: 13 residues. The V end was cut by 2 bases, the J end by 6 bases, with 10 bases between. CDR1 and CDR2 from the germline V gene are GTSNPN and SVGIG (reference sequence). The CDR3 spells CAWSRGLDEKLFF. CDR3 coding DNA: TGTGCCTGGAGTAGAGGGCTCGATGAAAAACTGTTTTTT.

This clone was seen more than once but under ten times. V gene TRBV10-2 combines with J gene TRBJ2-1; the D is unclear. Trimming took off 6 bases at V and 9 bases at J, with 9 bases between the two ends. Germline-derived CDR1 and CDR2 are WSHSY and SAAADI. This CDR3 is 11 amino acids long. The chain's CDR3 is CASRIGGEQFF. DNA of the CDR3: TGCGCCAGCAGGATAGGTGGTGAGCAGTTCTTC.

The J gene is TRBJ1-5, the V gene TRBV10-3; 7 bases fit TRBD1. This CDR3 is 13 amino acids long. V lost 6 bases and J lost 5; bases outside the gene matches: 4. The germline CDR1 and CDR2 sequences are ENHRY and SYGVKD. CDR3 sequence reads: CAISLDRDQPQHF. The CDR3 coding sequence is TGTGCCATCAGCCTTGACAGGGATCAGCCCCAGCATTTT.

The rearrangement uses TRBV11-2 and TRBJ2-1, with D maybe TRBD2 (5 bases). CDR3 length: 15 amino acids. In germline, CDR1 is SGHAT, CDR2 FQNNGV. V was shortened by 6 bases and J by 0 bases, with 12 bases between the two germline ends. The CDR3 sequence: CASRPAGGSYNEQFF. CDR3 in DNA: TGTGCCAGCAGGCCCGCCGGAGGCTCCTACAATGAGCAGTTCTTC.

This clone was picked up a small number of times. V is TRBV29-1 and J is TRBJ2-7; D is tentatively TRBD1 or TRBD2 (5 bases each). The germline CDR1 and CDR2 sequences are SQVTM and ANQGSEA. Trimming took 8 bases from V and 2 from J, leaving 16 bases between them. The CDR3 is 13 amino acids. The DNA of the CDR3 is TGCAGCTGTACGGGGCAGGAAACCTACGAGCAGTACTTC. Translated: CSCTGQETYEQYF.

This clone showed up just once. The chain carries TRBV20-1 and TRBJ2-5; D is perhaps TRBD1 or TRBD2 (5 bases each). This CDR3 is 10 amino acids long. Trimming took off 3 bases at V and 7 bases at J, with 6 bases between the two ends. Germline CDR1 is DFQATT and CDR2 is SNEGSKA (reference sequence). The CDR3 sequence is CSASGATQYF. The CDR3, as DNA: TGCAGTGCTAGCGGGGCGACCCAGTACTTC.

The rearrangement links TRBV7-2 to TRBJ1-5; 9 bases map to TRBD1. From germline, CDR1 is SGHTA and CDR2 FQGNSA. Trimming cost V 1 base and J 1 base; bases outside gene matches: 5. The CDR3 covers 17 residues. CDR3 bases: TGTGCCAGCAGCTTAGTCGGGACAGGGCTGAGCAATCAGCCCCAGCATTTT. Residues: CASSLVGTGLSNQPQHF. The full variable domain, completed using reference TRBV7-2 and TRBJ1-5, is GAGVSQSPSNKVTEKGKDVELRCDPISGHTALYWYRQSLGQGLEFLIYFQGNSAPDKSGLPSDRFSAERTGGSVSTLTIQRTQQEDSAVYLCASSLVGTGLSNQPQHFGDGTRLSIL.

The chain carries TRBV18 and TRBJ1-5, with 7 bases aligning to TRBD1. Trimming removed 5 bases from V and 8 bases from J; junction bases left unmatched: 12. Germline V gene sequence: CDR1 KGHSH, CDR2 LQKENI. The CDR3 is 15 amino acids. CDR3 DNA: TGTGCCAGCTCAGGGTCTGTAGGGGGCGTGGAGCCCCAGCATTTT. It is translated as CASSGSVGGVEPQHF.

This clone showed up just a few times. V gene TRBV18 combines with J gene TRBJ1-4; D unresolved. The CDR3 loop spans 15 amino acids. CDR1 and CDR2 from the germline V gene are KGHSH and LQKENI. V lost 2 bases, J lost 7 bases, and 14 bases lay in between. Written as DNA, the CDR3 is TGTGCCAGCTCACCAAGGCGCCAAGATGGTGAAAAACTGTTTTTT. Its protein product is CASSPRRQDGEKLFF. Looking up the rest from reference TRBV18 and TRBJ1-4 gives the full variable domain: NAGVMQNPRHLVRRRGQEARLRCSPMKGHSHVYWYRQLPEEGLKFMVYLQKENIIDESGMPKERFSAEFPKEGPSILRIQQVVRGDSAAYFCASSPRRQDGEKLFFGSGTQLSVL.

This clone has a handful of counts. Other DNA sequences within the sample encode an identical CDR3. The rearrangement joins TRBV19 to TRBJ2-2, with no clear D. V gave up 3 bases and J gave up 1 base, with 9 bases separating them. The CDR3 runs to 15 residues. CDR1 and CDR2 from the germline V gene are LNHDA and SQIVND (reference sequence). The CDR3, as DNA: TGTGCCAGTAGTATTGAGGCTCGGAACACCGGGGAGCTGTTTTTT. Protein product: CASSIEARNTGELFF.

The V call is TRBV7-6, the J call TRBJ2-1; D may be TRBD2 (5 bases). Per germline, CDR1 SGHVS and CDR2 FNYEAQ. The germline V and J ends were trimmed by 2 bases and 0 bases, with 14 bases remaining between them. This CDR3 has 17 amino acids. The CDR3 nucleotides read TGTGCCAGCAGCTTATCTGCGGGCCGGAGCTCCTACAATGAGCAGTTCTTC. Its protein is CASSLSAGRSSYNEQFF.

This clone was detected only a few times. The rearrangement joins TRBV6-6 to TRBJ2-1, with 9 bases that match TRBD1. This CDR3 has 12 residues. The V gene end was trimmed by 6 bases and the J gene end by 13 bases; junction bases not matched to a gene: 7. Germline loops: CDR1 MNHNY, CDR2 SVGAGI (reference sequence). CDR3 in amino acids: CASRPDRGEQFF. The CDR3 region has the DNA TGTGCCAGCAGACCGGACAGGGGAGAACAGTTCTTC.

This chain connects TRBV7-2 to TRBJ1-6, with D possibly matching TRBD1 (5 bases). Per germline, CDR1 SGHTA and CDR2 FQGNSA. The CDR3 length is 12 residues. Trimming shortened V by 8 bases and J by 10 bases, and 12 bases separated the two germline ends. CDR3 sequence: CASSPGYSPLHF. CDR3 nucleotide sequence: TGTGCCAGCTCACCAGGGTACTCACCCCTCCACTTT.

This clone has only a few counts. The CDR3, as DNA: TGTGCCAGCATTGAGAGTGCAGATACGCAGTATTTT. Translating it yields CASIESADTQYF. The chain couples TRBV6-1 to TRBJ2-3; D is unclear. Per the germline V gene, CDR1 is MNHNS and CDR2 is SASEGT. The ends were cut back, 7 bases at V and 4 bases at J, with 9 bases in the middle. This CDR3 contains 12 residues.

This clone occurred a few times. The chain carries TRBV6-1 and TRBJ2-3, with 8 bases identical to TRBD1. This CDR3 contains 17 residues. Germline V gene data show CDR1 as MNHNS and CDR2 as SASEGT. The V segment lost 4 bases and the J segment 2 bases; nucleotides outside the gene matches: 11. The CDR3 DNA is TGTGCCAGCAGTGGTCTAGACAGGGGACAATACACAGATACGCAGTATTTT. Translated: CASSGLDRGQYTDTQYF.

The chain joins TRBV27 to TRBJ2-1; D ambiguous. CDR3 size: 13 residues. The V gene lost 5 bases and the J gene lost 4 bases, with 9 bases spanning the gap. Per the germline V gene, CDR1 is MNHEY and CDR2 is SMNVEV (reference sequence). The CDR3 loop reads CASSPTQYNEQFF. In nucleotides, the CDR3 is TGTGCCAGCAGTCCAACGCAATACAATGAGCAGTTCTTC.

V is TRBV30 and J is TRBJ2-3, with unresolved D. The CDR3 runs to 12 residues. Germline values: CDR1 GTSNPN, CDR2 SVGIG (reference sequence). The V end was cut by 0 bases, the J end by 15 bases, with 16 bases between. CDR3: CAWSVQRPNLYF. CDR3 coding DNA: TGTGCCTGGAGTGTACAGAGGCCGAACCTATATTTT.

This clone was detected only a few times. This rearrangement joins TRBV6-6 to TRBJ1-1, with D possibly TRBD1 on 5 matching bases. Germline V gene data show CDR1 as MNHNY and CDR2 as SVGAGI (reference sequence). The ends were cut back, 6 bases at V and 8 bases at J, with 10 bases in the middle. The CDR3 totals 11 residues. CDR3 loop: CASSPRGEAFF. CDR3 nucleotide sequence: TGTGCCAGCAGCCCAAGGGGAGAAGCTTTCTTT.

This clone has just a few counts. The chain couples TRBV11-2 to TRBJ2-1; D is ambiguous. Germline CDR1 reads SGHAT; CDR2 reads FQNNGV. The CDR3 totals 14 residues. V was cut by 4 bases and J by 6 bases, with 13 bases left in between. This CDR3 reads CASSYRLEFNEQFF. DNA of the CDR3: TGTGCCAGCAGCTATCGTCTGGAGTTCAATGAGCAGTTCTTC.

V and J are TRBV29-1 and TRBJ2-5; TRBD1 is a possible D gene (7 bases). The CDR3 has 12 residues. V shed 6 bases and J shed 4 bases, with 12 bases lying between them. The germline V gene encodes CDR1 SQVTM and CDR2 ANQGSEA. The CDR3 spells CSVVEGAETQYF. The DNA for the CDR3 is TGCAGCGTCGTGGAGGGGGCAGAGACCCAGTACTTC.

The V and J genes are TRBV11-1 and TRBJ2-7; D ambiguous. Trimming stripped 1 base from V and 3 bases from J, with 1 base between. The CDR3 loop spans 11 amino acids. Germline lookup yields CDR1 SGHAT and CDR2 FQDESV (reference sequence). The CDR3 loop reads CASSLDYEQYF. The CDR3 DNA follows: TGTGCCAGCAGCTTAGACTACGAGCAGTACTTC.

The sample holds many counts of this clone. The chain has TRBV28 and TRBJ2-7; D ambiguous. The V end was cut by 4 bases, the J end by 7 bases, with 26 bases between. Germline V CDR1 and CDR2: MDHEN, SYDVKM. The CDR3 length is 17 residues. CDR3 amino acids: CASSSATTSRSEGEQYF. In DNA form, the CDR3 reads TGTGCCAGCAGTTCCGCCACTACAAGCCGGAGTGAAGGAGAGCAGTACTTC.